The 9 T cell receptor beta chains given below trace back to one sample, sequenced in a study of monozygotic twins with inflammatory bowel disease. TCRdb re-called the 5' RACE reads; one entry per CDR3 protein, DNA not given. The sample shows roughly 170,000 distinct CDR3 sequences, and roughly 7.4% sits with its ten largest clones. Sequencing was done on a sample of blood. The receptor set was obtained from a human donor with ulcerative colitis or Crohn's disease, or a healthy co-twin of an affected twin (not recorded which).

The V and J genes are TRBV25-1 and TRBJ2-5; no DNA is available, so the TRBD2 call from TCRdb remains unchecked. The CDR3 runs to 16 residues. CDR1 MGHDK and CDR2 SYGVNS come from the germline V gene. CDR3 amino acids: CASSELQAVMQETQYF.

Here the CDR3 reads CSPRLDSTDTQYF. The chain uses TRBV29-1 and TRBJ2-3; the TCRdb D gene call, TRBD2, has no DNA to confirm it. The CDR3 has 13 amino acids. Germline lookup yields CDR1 SQVTM and CDR2 ANQGSEA.

V is TRBV7-8 and J is TRBJ2-7; TCRdb's D gene call, TRBD1, goes unchecked for lack of DNA. There are 16 residues in the CDR3. Germline values: CDR1 SGHVS, CDR2 FQNEAQ. The CDR3 loop is CASSLDWDRGIYEQYF. Variable domain in full (rest from reference TRBV7-8 and TRBJ2-7): GAGVSQSPRYKVAKRGQDVALRCDPISGHVSLFWYQQALGQGPEFLTYFQNEAQLDKSGLPSDRFFAERPEGSVSTLKIQRTQQEDSAVYLCASSLDWDRGIYEQYFGPGTRLTVT.

The chain carries TRBV29-1 and TRBJ2-3; absent DNA, TCRdb's TRBD1 call cannot be checked. In germline, CDR1 is SQVTM, CDR2 ANQGSEA. The CDR3 totals 14 residues. CDR3 residues: CSGGTFMSTDTQYF.

The chain joins TRBV5-4 to TRBJ2-5. CDR3 size: 13 residues. CDR1 and CDR2 from the germline V gene are SGHNT and YYREEE (reference sequence). Here the CDR3 reads CASSLEWEETQYF.

This sequence joins TRBV7-2 and TRBJ1-6; as DNA is missing, the TRBD1 call by TCRdb cannot be tested. CDR1 and CDR2 from the germline V gene are SGHTA and FQGNSA. The CDR3 length is 18 residues. The CDR3 loop is CASSLAPYDRVNNSPLHF.

This sequence joins TRBV9 and TRBJ2-3; without DNA, the TCRdb call of TRBD2 cannot be checked. The CDR3 has 16 residues. CDR1 SGDLS and CDR2 YYNGEE come from the germline V gene. This CDR3 is CASSTSDWSSTDTQYF.

The chain combines TRBV7-6 with TRBJ2-3; TCRdb reports TRBD2, a call that lacks DNA to check it against. CDR1 is SGHVS and CDR2 is FNYEAQ in the germline V gene. The CDR3 covers 18 residues. CDR3 sequence: CASSLVASGSTSTDTQYF. Full variable domain (outside the CDR3, taken from reference TRBV7-6 and TRBJ2-3): GAGVSQSPRYKVTKRGQDVALRCDPISGHVSLYWYRQALGQGPEFLTYFNYEAQQDKSGLPNDRFSAERPEGSISTLTIQRTEQRDSAMYRCASSLVASGSTSTDTQYFGPGTRLTVL.

The rearrangement joins TRBV6-5 to TRBJ1-1. Germline V gene sequence: CDR1 MNHEY, CDR2 SVGAGI. The CDR3 loop spans 11 amino acids. Here the CDR3 reads CASTLAGGAFF.